This T cell receptor (beta chain) was obtained from a study of blood T cell repertoires in COVID-19. About the study: Acute and convalescent COVID-19 samples came from the United States, Italy and Spain. PBMCs, B-cell-depleted T cells, or T cells provided the cDNA or gDNA that made up the material.

The V gene end was trimmed by 0 bases and the J gene end by 2 bases; junction bases not matched to a gene: 10. This CDR3 has 18 residues. Germline V gene data show CDR1 as LGHNA and CDR2 as YSLEER. This table comes from immunoSEQ multiplex PCR, and its TCRdb copy is limited to in-frame clones, with some not included. The data hold roughly 160,000 clones, with around 83% observed a single time. Sequenced sample: peripheral blood. J is TRBJ2-5 and V is TRBV4-3; 9 bases fit TRBD2. The sequence came from a woman in her 50s with COVID-19, enrolled during active disease. CDR3 amino acids: CASSQELTLAGIQETQYF. CDR3 in DNA: TGCGCCAGCAGCCAAGAACTGACCCTAGCGGGGATTCAAGAGACCCAGTACTTC.